The next 19 T cell receptor beta chains were all read from a single sample in a study of cytotoxic CD8 clonotypes in ibrutinib-treated CLL (dated by TCRdb to about 2021). The sample's time point, from its label and the paper: progressive disease on ibrutinib. The library was produced with the immunoSEQ multiplex PCR assay. TCRdb obtained this table from immuneACCESS and retained in-frame rearrangements with V and J assigned. These tables miss some clones; where compared with another copy, unresolved V genes account for less than half of the shortfall, and the remainder is unexplained. The sample table records 270,000 or so clones; roughly three quarters of these occur just once. The top ten clones comprise approximately 5.6% of the sample. This sample comprised PBMCs, obtained at disease progression, from a patient treated with ibrutinib. These receptors came from a human donor with chronic lymphocytic leukemia.

As regards this clone: Distinct nucleotide sequences in the sample also encode this CDR3. The chain uses TRBV29-1 and TRBJ2-2; D not resolved. Germline assignment: CDR1 SQVTM and CDR2 ANQGSEA. CDR3 size: 12 residues. Trimming removed 4 bases at V and 5 bases at J, with 8 bases between. The CDR3 DNA reads as TGCAGCGTTGTATGGGGAACCGGGGAGCTGTTTTTT. Its translation: CSVVWGTGELFF.

J is TRBJ1-5 and V is TRBV7-2, with unresolved D. The length of the CDR3 is 12 residues. Trimming left V 5 bases short and J 7 bases short, with 9 bases between. Germline CDR1 SGHTA, CDR2 FQGNSA. The CDR3 spells CASSRPRQPQHF. In DNA, the CDR3 is TGTGCCAGCAGCCGCCCGCGACAGCCCCAGCATTTT.

The chain links TRBV5-1 to TRBJ1-2, with D unresolved. This CDR3 spans 13 amino acids. Trimming removed 6 bases at V and 6 bases at J, with 15 bases between. Germline V gene sequence: CDR1 SGHRS, CDR2 YFSETQ. In DNA form, the CDR3 reads TGCGCCAGCACCACTGGCTGGGGTGATGGCTACACCTTC. It encodes CASTTGWGDGYTF.

The J gene is TRBJ2-3, the V gene TRBV7-9; perhaps TRBD2 as D (6 bases). The V end was cut by 8 bases, the J end by 9 bases, with 12 bases between. The CDR3 sequence is 11 residues long. Germline V gene data show CDR1 as SEHNR and CDR2 as FQNEAQ (reference sequence). For the CDR3, the DNA is TGTGCCAGCTCGGGACTCCCAACGCAGTATTTT. It codes for CASSGLPTQYF.

This clone turned up a few times. The chain uses TRBV18 and TRBJ2-7, with TRBD1 matching 11 bases. The V gene end was trimmed by 2 bases and the J gene end by 0 bases; junction bases not matched to a gene: 12. Germline V CDR1 and CDR2: KGHSH, LQKENI. The CDR3 extends over 19 amino acids. The CDR3: CASSPGPGQGVLGSYEQYF. Written as DNA, the CDR3 is TGTGCCAGCTCACCAGGTCCGGGACAGGGGGTGTTGGGCTCCTACGAGCAGTACTTC.

V gene TRBV7-8 combines with J gene TRBJ2-1, with D possibly matching TRBD1 (5 bases). The CDR3 covers 17 residues. V lost 3 bases and J 8 bases, leaving 23 bases between the germline ends. Germline values: CDR1 SGHVS, CDR2 FQNEAQ. As DNA, the CDR3 is TGTGCCAGCAGCTTGCCAAGGCAGGGCCCCGAAGGCCATGAGCAGTTCTTC. It yields the protein CASSLPRQGPEGHEQFF.

V is TRBV7-2 and J is TRBJ2-1, with 11 bases aligning to TRBD2. CDR3 length: 14 residues. Germline V lookup: CDR1 SGHTA, CDR2 FQGNSA. V trimming: 4 bases; J trimming: 7 bases; junction bases outside the gene matches: 3. The CDR3: CASSSSGRWNEQFF. The DNA of the CDR3 is TGTGCCAGCAGCTCTAGCGGGAGGTGGAATGAGCAGTTCTTC.

This clone was counted a few times. The chain employs TRBV18 and TRBJ2-5; D uncertain. In germline, CDR1 is KGHSH, CDR2 LQKENI. V gave up 3 bases and J gave up 2 bases, with 13 bases separating them. The CDR3 spans 15 residues. CDR3 region: CASSPWAGQQETQYF. In DNA, the CDR3 is TGTGCCAGCTCACCGTGGGCAGGCCAACAAGAGACCCAGTACTTC. The variable domain in full, completed from reference TRBV18 and TRBJ2-5, reads NAGVMQNPRHLVRRRGQEARLRCSPMKGHSHVYWYRQLPEEGLKFMVYLQKENIIDESGMPKERFSAEFPKEGPSILRIQQVVRGDSAAYFCASSPWAGQQETQYFGPGTRLLVL.

The chain recombines TRBV9 with TRBJ2-6, with D unclear. The CDR3 is 14 residues long. Trimming took off 4 bases at V and 1 base at J, with 6 bases between the two ends. Germline V gives CDR1 SGDLS, CDR2 YYNGEE. The CDR3: CASSFSSGANVLTF. CDR3 nucleotides: TGTGCCAGCAGCTTCTCATCTGGGGCCAACGTCCTGACTTTC.

This rearrangement joins TRBV9 to TRBJ2-1; 7 positions agree with TRBD2. J was trimmed by 3 bases and V by 4 bases; bases with no gene match: 4. The germline V gene has CDR1 SGDLS and CDR2 YYNGEE. The CDR3 totals 14 residues. This CDR3 reads CASSPRDYYNEQFF. CDR3 sequence (DNA): TGTGCCAGCAGCCCTAGGGACTACTACAATGAGCAGTTCTTC. The full variable domain, completed using reference TRBV9 and TRBJ2-1, is DSGVTQTPKHLITATGQRVTLRCSPRSGDLSVYWYQQSLDQGLQFLIQYYNGEERAKGNILERFSAQQFPDLHSELNLSSLELGDSALYFCASSPRDYYNEQFFGPGTRLTVL.

V and J are TRBV2 and TRBJ2-7, with 8 bases matching TRBD2. The CDR3 length is 12 residues. With V trimmed by 8 bases and J by 4 bases, 4 bases remained unmatched. Looked up from germline, CDR1 is SNHLY and CDR2 is FYNNEI. This CDR3 reads CASGTSVYEQYF. In DNA form, the CDR3 reads TGTGCCAGCGGGACTAGTGTATACGAGCAGTACTTC.

The chain uses TRBV23-1 and TRBJ1-4; D is unclear. TRBV23-1 is an ORF for which the function is uncertain. The ends were cut back, 1 base at V and 8 bases at J, with 20 bases in the middle. The CDR3 is 17 amino acids. The CDR3 here is CASSQYGRPLGKEKLFF. The CDR3 DNA reads as TGCGCCAGCAGTCAATATGGGCGCCCCCTTGGAAAAGAAAAACTGTTTTTT.

This sequence joins TRBV10-3 and TRBJ1-2, with D maybe TRBD1 (6 bases). There are 15 residues in the CDR3. V lost 6 bases and J 0 bases, leaving 14 bases between the germline ends. Germline-derived CDR1 and CDR2 are ENHRY and SYGVKD. The CDR3 sequence is CAIREGGLANYGYTF. For the CDR3, the DNA is TGTGCCATCAGAGAGGGGGGATTAGCTAACTATGGCTACACCTTC.

This clone was counted a few times. The rearrangement links TRBV9 to TRBJ2-3; 10 bases fit TRBD2. The CDR3 consists of 15 residues. The germline gives CDR1 SGDLS, CDR2 YYNGEE. V trimming: 2 bases; J trimming: 4 bases; junction bases outside the gene matches: 4. The CDR3 DNA reads TGTGCCAGCAGCGTGGGACTAGCGACCTCAGATACGCAGTATTTT. It codes for CASSVGLATSDTQYF.

This clone was counted a few times. The chain carries TRBV28 and TRBJ2-7; D is undetermined. V dropped 3 bases and J dropped 3 bases, with 12 bases sitting between them. From germline, CDR1 is MDHEN and CDR2 SYDVKM. CDR3 length: 14 amino acids. CDR3 bases: TGTGCCAGCAGTTTCGGAATGCGCGGCTACGAGCAGTACTTC. This encodes CASSFGMRGYEQYF.

The rearrangement links TRBV29-1 to TRBJ1-1; TRBD1 might be the D (5 bases). Between the trimmed V and J ends, which lost 7 bases and 1 base, there was a span of 10 bases. CDR3 size: 12 residues. CDR1 and CDR2 from the germline V gene are SQVTM and ANQGSEA. The CDR3 sequence is CSGGRTNTEAFF. CDR3 nucleotide sequence: TGCAGCGGGGGACGGACGAACACTGAAGCTTTCTTT. Drawing the rest from reference TRBV29-1 and TRBJ1-1, the complete variable domain is SAVISQKPSRDICQRGTSLTIQCQVDSQVTMMFWYRQQPGQSLTLIATANQGSEATYESGFVIDKFPISRPNLTFSTLTVSNMSPEDSSIYLCSGGRTNTEAFFGQGTRLTVV.

The chain has TRBV11-3 and TRBJ2-2; D gene uncertain. Between the trimmed V and J ends, which lost 2 bases and 5 bases, there was a span of 12 bases. The CDR3 consists of 15 residues. Germline V CDR1 and CDR2: SGHNT, YENEEA. The CDR3 loop reads CASSLQLAGTGELFF. The CDR3 coding sequence is TGTGCCAGCAGCTTACAACTGGCCGGTACCGGGGAGCTGTTTTTT. The variable domain in full, with the rest retrieved from reference TRBV11-3 and TRBJ2-2, is EAGVVQSPRYKIIEKKQPVAFWCNPISGHNTLYWYLQNLGQGPELLIRYENEEAVDDSQLPKDRFSAERLKGVDSTLKIQPAELGDSAVYLCASSLQLAGTGELFFGEGSRLTVL.

The chain uses TRBV9 and TRBJ2-5, with 8 bases aligning to TRBD2. The assigned J gene may be wrong: the sequence end matches TRBJ2-7 better. This CDR3 comprises 14 residues. Germline CDR1 SGDLS, CDR2 YYNGEE. This CDR3 is CASSVSGITDEQYF. The CDR3 DNA is TGTGCCAGCAGCGTTAGCGGGATTACCGACGAGCAGTACTTC.

This chain uses TRBV7-9 with TRBJ2-5; 8 bases are a match to TRBD1. This CDR3 contains 14 residues. The germline gives CDR1 SEHNR, CDR2 FQNEAQ (reference sequence). V lost 4 bases to trimming and J lost 4 bases; unmatched junction nucleotides: 5. CDR3 amino acids: CASSSRQGPETQYF. CDR3 coding DNA: TGTGCCAGCAGCTCCCGACAGGGGCCAGAGACCCAGTACTTC.